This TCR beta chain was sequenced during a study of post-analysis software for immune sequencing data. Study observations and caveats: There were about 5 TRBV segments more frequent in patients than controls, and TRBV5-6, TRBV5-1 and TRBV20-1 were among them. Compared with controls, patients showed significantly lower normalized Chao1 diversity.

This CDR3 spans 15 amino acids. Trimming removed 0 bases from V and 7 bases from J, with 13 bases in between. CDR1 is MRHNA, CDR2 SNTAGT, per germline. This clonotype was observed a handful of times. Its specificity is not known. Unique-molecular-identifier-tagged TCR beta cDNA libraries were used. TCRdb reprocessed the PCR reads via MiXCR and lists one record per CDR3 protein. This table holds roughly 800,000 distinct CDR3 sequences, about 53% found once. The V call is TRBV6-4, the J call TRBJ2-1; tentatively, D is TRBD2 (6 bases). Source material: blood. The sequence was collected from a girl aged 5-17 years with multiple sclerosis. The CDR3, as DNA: TGTGCCAGCAGTGACTCGGAGGAGGGCCGGAATGAGCAGTTCTTC. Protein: CASSDSEEGRNEQFF.